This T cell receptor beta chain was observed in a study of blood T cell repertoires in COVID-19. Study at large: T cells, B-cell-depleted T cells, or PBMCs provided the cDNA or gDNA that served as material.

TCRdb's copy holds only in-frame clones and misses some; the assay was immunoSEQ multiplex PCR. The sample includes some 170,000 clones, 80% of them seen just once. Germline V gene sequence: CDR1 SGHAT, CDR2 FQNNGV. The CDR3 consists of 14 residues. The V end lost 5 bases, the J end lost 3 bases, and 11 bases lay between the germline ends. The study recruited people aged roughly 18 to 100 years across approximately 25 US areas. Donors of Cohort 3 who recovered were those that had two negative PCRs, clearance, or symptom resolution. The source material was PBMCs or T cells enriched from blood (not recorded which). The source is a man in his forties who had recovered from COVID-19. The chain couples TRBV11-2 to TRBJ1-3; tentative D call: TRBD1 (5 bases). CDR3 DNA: TGTGCCAGCAGCCCTCAGGGAGGTGGAAACACCATATATTTT. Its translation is CASSPQGGGNTIYF.